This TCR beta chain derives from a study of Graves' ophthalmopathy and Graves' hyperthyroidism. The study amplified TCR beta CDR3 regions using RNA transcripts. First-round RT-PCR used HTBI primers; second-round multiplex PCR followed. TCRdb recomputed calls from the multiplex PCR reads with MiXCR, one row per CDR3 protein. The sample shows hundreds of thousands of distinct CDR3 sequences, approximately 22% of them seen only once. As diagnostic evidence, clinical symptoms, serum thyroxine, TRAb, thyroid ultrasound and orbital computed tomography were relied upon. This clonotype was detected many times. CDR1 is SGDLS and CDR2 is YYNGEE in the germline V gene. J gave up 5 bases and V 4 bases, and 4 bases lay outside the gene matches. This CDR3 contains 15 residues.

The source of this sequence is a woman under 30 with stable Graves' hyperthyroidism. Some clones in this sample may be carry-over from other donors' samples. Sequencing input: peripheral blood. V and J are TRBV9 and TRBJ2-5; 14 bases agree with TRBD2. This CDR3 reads CASSKRLAGGETQYF. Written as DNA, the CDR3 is TGTGCCAGCAGCAAGAGACTAGCGGGAGGGGAGACCCAGTACTTC. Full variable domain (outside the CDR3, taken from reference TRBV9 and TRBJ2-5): DSGVTQTPKHLITATGQRVTLRCSPRSGDLSVYWYQQSLDQGLQFLIQYYNGEERAKGNILERFSAQQFPDLHSELNLSSLELGDSALYFCASSKRLAGGETQYFGPGTRLLVL.